One T cell receptor (beta chain) is described in this entry. This CDR3 has 15 amino acids. CDR1 is SGHRS, CDR2 YFSETQ, per germline. J gave up 7 bases and V 6 bases, and 9 bases lay outside the gene matches. This specimen comes from a study of long-term antiretroviral therapy in people with HIV. Study in general: First collections came about a decade before the 2015 immediate-ART recommendation.

The assay used was immunoSEQ (version v3.0), run at survey level. Repertoires were generated with immunoSEQ multiplex PCR, while TCRdb's copy carries only in-frame clones and drops some. The sample records some 19,000 clones, around 80% being singletons. The TCR was taken from a man aged 50 to 59 with HIV. This chain uses TRBV5-1 with TRBJ2-2; 10 bases match TRBD2. Sequencing used unsorted PBMCs, obtained 2.2 years after starting antiretroviral therapy. CDR3: CASNRAGGSDGELFF. CDR3 nucleotide sequence: TGCGCCAGCAACCGAGCGGGGGGGTCAGACGGGGAGCTGTTTTTT.